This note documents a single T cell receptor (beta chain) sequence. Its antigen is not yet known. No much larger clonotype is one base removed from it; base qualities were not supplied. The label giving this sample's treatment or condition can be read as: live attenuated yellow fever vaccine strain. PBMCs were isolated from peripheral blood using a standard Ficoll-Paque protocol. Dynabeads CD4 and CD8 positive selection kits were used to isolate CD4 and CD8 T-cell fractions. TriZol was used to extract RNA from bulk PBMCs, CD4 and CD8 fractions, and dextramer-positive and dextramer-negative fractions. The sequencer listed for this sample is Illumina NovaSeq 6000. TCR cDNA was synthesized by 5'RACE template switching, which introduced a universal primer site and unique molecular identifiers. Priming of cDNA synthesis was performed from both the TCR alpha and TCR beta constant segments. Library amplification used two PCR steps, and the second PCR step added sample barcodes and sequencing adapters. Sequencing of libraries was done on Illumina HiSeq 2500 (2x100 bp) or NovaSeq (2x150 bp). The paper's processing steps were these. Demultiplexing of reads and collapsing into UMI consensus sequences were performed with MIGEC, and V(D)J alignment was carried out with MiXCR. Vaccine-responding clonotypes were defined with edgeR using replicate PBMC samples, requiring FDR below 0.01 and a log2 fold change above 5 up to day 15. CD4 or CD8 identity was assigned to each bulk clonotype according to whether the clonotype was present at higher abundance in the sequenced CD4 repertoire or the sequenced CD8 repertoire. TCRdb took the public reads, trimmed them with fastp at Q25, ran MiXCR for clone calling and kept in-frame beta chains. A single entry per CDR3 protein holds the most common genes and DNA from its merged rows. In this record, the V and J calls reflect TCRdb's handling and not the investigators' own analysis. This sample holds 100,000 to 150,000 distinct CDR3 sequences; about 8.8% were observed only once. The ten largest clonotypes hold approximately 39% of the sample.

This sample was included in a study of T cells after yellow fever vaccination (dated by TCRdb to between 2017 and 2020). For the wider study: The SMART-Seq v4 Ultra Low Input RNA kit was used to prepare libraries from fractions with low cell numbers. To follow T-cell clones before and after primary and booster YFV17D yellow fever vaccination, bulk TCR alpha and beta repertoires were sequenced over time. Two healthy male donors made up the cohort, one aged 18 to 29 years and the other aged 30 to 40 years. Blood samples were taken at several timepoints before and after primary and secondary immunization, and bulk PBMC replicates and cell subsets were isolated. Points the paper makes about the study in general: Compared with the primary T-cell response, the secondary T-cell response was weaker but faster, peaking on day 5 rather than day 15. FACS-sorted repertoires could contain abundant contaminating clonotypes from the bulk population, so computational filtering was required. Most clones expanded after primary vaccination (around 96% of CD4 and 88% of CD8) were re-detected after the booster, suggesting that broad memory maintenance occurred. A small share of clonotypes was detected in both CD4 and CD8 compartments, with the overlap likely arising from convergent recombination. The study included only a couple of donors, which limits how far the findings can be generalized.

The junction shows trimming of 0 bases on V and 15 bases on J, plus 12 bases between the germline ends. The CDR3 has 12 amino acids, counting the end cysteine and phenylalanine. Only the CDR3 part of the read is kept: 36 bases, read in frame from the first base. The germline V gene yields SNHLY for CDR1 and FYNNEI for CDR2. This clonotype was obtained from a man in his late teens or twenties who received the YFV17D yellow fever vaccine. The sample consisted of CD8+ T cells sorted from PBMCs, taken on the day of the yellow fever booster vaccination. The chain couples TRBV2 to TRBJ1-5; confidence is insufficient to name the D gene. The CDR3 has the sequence CASSEAGKWVHF. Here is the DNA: TGTGCCAGCAGTGAAGCTGGGAAATGGGTGCATTTT.